Following are 29 T cell receptor beta chains from one sample sequenced in a study of T-cell reconstitution after alpha-beta-depleted transplantation in children. During its preparation, the TCRbeta library received unique molecular identifiers. TCRdb re-derived calls from the PCR reads in MiXCR, one entry per CDR3 protein. The sample shows around 600,000 distinct CDR3 sequences, more than 20% of them seen only once. This sample comprised PBMCs, mostly from graft donor cells, obtained 360 days after TCRalphabeta/CD19-depleted stem cell transplant. Source of these receptors: a boy in the first two years of life who had a stem cell transplant for acute myeloid leukemia, so the T cells may come from the graft donor.

This clonotype was picked up many times. The chain joins TRBV6-5 to TRBJ1-5; D ambiguous. Trimming took off 0 bases at V and 3 bases at J, with 6 bases between the two ends. The germline V gene has CDR1 MNHEY and CDR2 SVGAGI. The CDR3 loop spans 14 amino acids. The CDR3 is CASSYSMNNQPQHF. CDR3 in DNA: TGTGCCAGCAGTTACTCGATGAACAATCAGCCCCAGCATTTT.

This clonotype was detected ten times or more. Since the CDR3 does not end with the conserved phenylalanine or tryptophan, this likely comes from a read error. This chain links TRBV7-9 with TRBJ2-1; 10 bases fit TRBD2. Germline lookup yields CDR1 SEHNR and CDR2 FQNEAQ (reference sequence). The junction had 11 bases not matched to a gene; V was cut back by 3 bases and J by 6 bases. CDR3 length equals 17 residues. CDR3 in amino acids: CASSFGGAGGLANEQFL. CDR3 nucleotides: TGTGCCAGCAGCTTTGGAGGAGCGGGGGGGCTTGCCAATGAGCAGTTCCTC.

This clonotype was found a few times. The V and J genes are TRBV20-1 and TRBJ1-2; 8 bases agree with TRBD1. V lost 6 bases, J lost 6 bases, and 6 bases stayed unmatched. CDR1 is DFQATT and CDR2 is SNEGSKA in the germline V gene (reference sequence). The CDR3 loop spans 12 amino acids. The CDR3 nucleotides are TGCAGTGCCTCTGGACAGGGAAATGGCTACACCTTC. It yields the protein CSASGQGNGYTF.

This clonotype was detected ten times or more. The rearrangement joins TRBV20-1 to TRBJ2-7; D possibly corresponds to TRBD1 (6 bases). Trimming cost V 5 bases and J 4 bases, with 9 bases left between them. Germline CDR1 and CDR2: DFQATT and SNEGSKA (reference sequence). This CDR3 is 11 amino acids long. Here the CDR3 DNA reads TGCAGTGCTCTCAGGGGTTACGAGCAGTACGTC. Its protein product is CSALRGYEQYV.

The chain joins TRBV7-7 to TRBJ2-1; weak D call: TRBD1 (6 bases). V dropped 0 bases and J dropped 3 bases, with 9 bases sitting between them. This CDR3 has 15 residues. CDR1 SSHAT and CDR2 FNYEAQ come from the germline V gene (reference sequence). The CDR3: CASSLATGNYNEQFF. The CDR3 coding sequence is TGTGCCAGCAGCTTAGCCACAGGGAACTACAATGAGCAGTTCTTC.

This clonotype was seen many times. This chain links TRBV29-1 with TRBJ1-2; possible D gene TRBD1, 6 bases. CDR3 length: 13 residues. V lost 7 bases, J lost 6 bases, and 18 bases lay in between. CDR1 SQVTM and CDR2 ANQGSEA come from the germline V gene. This CDR3 is CSANPGGANGYTF. DNA of the CDR3: TGCAGCGCAAACCCGGGGGGGGCTAATGGCTACACCTTC.

This clonotype has only a few counts. The chain has TRBV20-1 and TRBJ2-2, with 8 bases aligning to TRBD1. The J segment lost 5 bases and the V segment lost 3 bases, leaving 8 bases of the junction unmatched. Germline V gene data show CDR1 as DFQATT and CDR2 as SNEGSKA (reference sequence). This CDR3 is 15 amino acids long. Written as DNA, the CDR3 is TGCAGTGCTAGGGGTCAGGGGGCGCGGACCGGGGAGCTGTTTTTT. Translated: CSARGQGARTGELFF.

The J gene is TRBJ2-3, the V gene TRBV20-1; 10 bases match TRBD2. Losses at the gene ends were 3 bases for V and 4 bases for J; bases not matched to a gene: 7. The CDR3 is 15 amino acids. CDR1 is DFQATT and CDR2 is SNEGSKA in the germline V gene (reference sequence). The CDR3 bases are TGCAGTGCTAGGCAGCGGGGGGGCGGGGCAGATACGCAGTATTTT. It yields the protein CSARQRGGGADTQYF.

V and J are TRBV29-1 and TRBJ2-7; the match to TRBD1 covers 7 bases. The CDR3 contains 12 residues. Germline V lookup: CDR1 SQVTM, CDR2 ANQGSEA. V shed 7 bases and J 2 bases; nucleotides not matched to a gene: 5. The CDR3 DNA reads TGCAGCGGACGGGACAGCCCCTACGAGCAGTACTTC. This gives the protein CSGRDSPYEQYF.

In DNA form, the CDR3 reads TGTGCCAGCAGTGCCGGGACAGGGTCCTCTGGGGCCAACGTCCTGACTTTC. Translating gives CASSAGTGSSGANVLTF. V is TRBV28 and J is TRBJ2-6; 9 positions agree with TRBD1. Germline CDR1 reads MDHEN; CDR2 reads SYDVKM. The length of the CDR3 is 17 residues. The V segment lost 5 bases and the J segment 0 bases; nucleotides outside the gene matches: 5.

This chain joins TRBV4-1 and TRBJ2-3, with D unresolved. CDR3 length: 15 amino acids. Per germline, CDR1 MGHRA and CDR2 YSYEKL. V lost 0 bases and J 5 bases, leaving 12 bases between the germline ends. The CDR3: CASSQDSRTGDTQYF. The CDR3 nucleotides read TGCGCCAGCAGCCAAGATAGTAGGACGGGAGATACGCAGTATTTT.

The rearrangement uses TRBV6-5 and TRBJ1-1; maybe TRBD1 (6 bases). Germline CDR1 is MNHEY and CDR2 is SVGAGI. The length of the CDR3 is 15 residues. V was pared by 4 bases and J by 7 bases, with 19 bases between. The CDR3 coding sequence is TGTGCCAGCAGTTTGGACAGTCGGGGCTGGATTGAAGCTTTCTTT. This gives the protein CASSLDSRGWIEAFF.

In DNA form, the CDR3 reads TGTGCCAGCACCCTTAAGGCAGGGGGCGGCTCTGGGGCCAACGTCCTGACTTTC. It codes for CASTLKAGGGSGANVLTF. This rearrangement joins TRBV11-2 to TRBJ2-6, with 8 bases that match TRBD1. The CDR3 spans 18 residues. V shed 7 bases, J shed 0 bases, and the junction held 11 bases outside the gene matches. Germline CDR1 and CDR2: SGHAT and FQNNGV. Full variable domain (remainder filled in from reference TRBV11-2 and TRBJ2-6): EAGVAQSPRYKIIEKRQSVAFWCNPISGHATLYWYQQILGQGPKLLIQFQNNGVVDDSQLPKDRFSAERLKGVDSTLKIQPAKLEDSAVYLCASTLKAGGGSGANVLTFGAGSRLTVL.

This clonotype was counted at least ten times. The V gene is TRBV29-1, the J gene TRBJ2-2, with D possibly being TRBD1 or TRBD2 (5 bases each). V dropped 7 bases and J dropped 7 bases, with 16 bases sitting between them. The CDR3 contains 13 residues. Germline loops: CDR1 SQVTM, CDR2 ANQGSEA. The CDR3 reads CSALPGSGGELFF. The CDR3 DNA is TGCAGCGCCCTTCCAGGGAGCGGCGGGGAGCTGTTTTTT.

V is TRBV12-3 or TRBV12-4 and J is TRBJ2-3; 8 bases fit TRBD2. V lost 11 bases, J lost 0 bases, and 13 bases stayed unmatched. The CDR3 contains 16 residues. The CDR3 sequence is CAFCRSGATSTDTQYF. The DNA for the CDR3 is TGTGCCTTCTGCCGTAGCGGGGCTACTAGCACAGATACGCAGTATTTT.

This clonotype was seen only a few times. The rearrangement links TRBV5-1 to TRBJ2-1; D is possibly TRBD1 or TRBD2 (6 bases each). CDR3 size: 15 residues. Per germline, CDR1 SGHRS and CDR2 YFSETQ. V was cut by 4 bases and J by 3 bases, with 14 bases left in between. The CDR3 region has the DNA TGCGCCAGCAGCACCCCACAGGGAGGCTACAATGAGCAGTTCTTC. It yields the protein CASSTPQGGYNEQFF. The variable domain in full, with the rest retrieved from reference TRBV5-1 and TRBJ2-1, is KAGVTQTPRYLIKTRGQQVTLSCSPISGHRSVSWYQQTPGQGLQFLFEYFSETQRNKGNFPGRFSGRQFSNSRSEMNVSTLELGDSALYLCASSTPQGGYNEQFFGPGTRLTVL.

This clonotype was counted at least ten times. The chain recombines TRBV20-1 with TRBJ2-7; 7 nucleotides line up with TRBD2. There are 15 residues in the CDR3. The germline V gene encodes CDR1 DFQATT and CDR2 SNEGSKA (reference sequence). The junction had 13 bases not matched to a gene; V was cut back by 5 bases and J by 3 bases. The CDR3 is CSAQESGMNLYEQYF. The CDR3 DNA is TGCAGTGCTCAAGAGAGCGGGATGAACCTCTACGAGCAGTACTTC.

This clonotype was recorded a few times. The V call is TRBV20-1, the J call TRBJ2-1; tentative D call: TRBD2 (6 bases). The CDR3 runs to 14 residues. In germline, CDR1 is DFQATT, CDR2 SNEGSKA (reference sequence). Trimming removed 7 bases from V and 0 bases from J, with 13 bases in between. The CDR3, as DNA: TGCAGTGGTGTAGCGGTGAGCTCCTACAATGAGCAGTTCTTC. Translated: CSGVAVSSYNEQFF.

As to this clonotype: This may be a read error: a much more frequent sequence differs by one nucleotide. V and J are TRBV20-1 and TRBJ2-4; no reliable D call. Germline V lookup: CDR1 DFQATT, CDR2 SNEGSKA (reference sequence). V was clipped by 5 bases and J by 5 bases, with 22 bases between them. The CDR3 covers 16 residues. The CDR3 sequence: CSAGILGWQAENIQYF. The DNA of the CDR3 is TGCAGTGCTGGTATCCTAGGCTGGCAGGCTGAAAACATTCAGTACTTC.

To note about this clonotype: At one of its ends the junction is not consistent with the germline gene, which may arise from a read error. V is TRBV4-3 and J is TRBJ2-5, with D perhaps given as TRBD1 or TRBD2 (5 bases each). Germline loops: CDR1 LGHNA, CDR2 YSLEER. The length of the CDR3 is 14 residues. CDR3 region: CASSQEGVGETPYF. In DNA, the CDR3 is TGCGCCAGCAGCCAAGAAGGTGTAGGGGAGACCCCGTACTTC.

The chain recombines TRBV24-1 with TRBJ1-2; 9 bases fit TRBD1. The CDR3 spans 14 residues. V was clipped by 2 bases and J by 5 bases; unmatched bases: 2. The germline V gene has CDR1 KGHDR and CDR2 SFDVKD. The CDR3 bases are TGTGCCACCAGTGATTCCGGGACAGGGTATGGCTACACCTTC. It translates to CATSDSGTGYGYTF.

This clonotype showed up just a few times. The chain combines TRBV29-1 with TRBJ1-2; D unresolved. The CDR3 length is 11 residues. Trimming pared 4 bases from V and 5 bases from J, leaving 8 bases between. In germline, CDR1 is SQVTM, CDR2 ANQGSEA. CDR3 nucleotides: TGCAGCGTTGTGTACGCTTATGGCTACACCTTC. It translates to CSVVYAYGYTF.

J is TRBJ2-2 and V is TRBV9, with D perhaps given as TRBD1 or TRBD2 (6 bases each). The CDR3 runs to 14 residues. The germline gives CDR1 SGDLS, CDR2 YYNGEE. The V and J ends lost 2 bases and 4 bases respectively, with 9 bases between them. This CDR3 is CASSVKGGTGELFF. The DNA of the CDR3 is TGTGCCAGCAGCGTCAAGGGGGGCACCGGGGAGCTGTTTTTT.

This clonotype was seen ten or more times. This chain links TRBV20-1 with TRBJ2-3; a possible D gene is TRBD2 (6 bases). The CDR3 is 14 residues long. The germline V and J ends were trimmed by 7 bases and 0 bases, with 14 bases remaining between them. Germline V gene data show CDR1 as DFQATT and CDR2 as SNEGSKA (reference sequence). The CDR3 is CSVPRDFSTDTQYF. CDR3 DNA sequence: TGCAGTGTCCCGCGGGACTTCAGCACAGATACGCAGTATTTT.

This clonotype was counted at least ten times. The chain employs TRBV12-3 or TRBV12-4 and TRBJ2-3; D gene uncertain. The V and J ends lost 6 bases and 6 bases respectively, with 10 bases between them. CDR3 length equals 12 residues. CDR3 bases: TGTGCCAGCAGCCCTTTGGGGGATACGCAGTATTTT. Protein sequence: CASSPLGDTQYF.

This sequence joins TRBV7-3 and TRBJ2-1, with D uncertain. The CDR3 sequence is 15 residues long. Germline V gives CDR1 SGHTA, CDR2 FQGTGA. Trimming stripped 6 bases from V and 0 bases from J, with 12 bases between. Here the CDR3 reads CASRLEGNSYNEQFF. The CDR3 coding sequence is TGTGCCAGCAGGCTCGAAGGGAACTCCTACAATGAGCAGTTCTTC.

DNA of the CDR3: TGTGCCAGCAGCGGCTACCCACAGAACCTGACCAATGTTCGACGGTACGAGCAGTACGTC. Its translation: CASSGYPQNLTNVRRYEQYV. The rearrangement links TRBV5-6 to TRBJ2-7; D remains unclear. The length of the CDR3 is 20 residues. Between the trimmed V and J ends, which lost 4 bases and 4 bases, there was a span of 33 bases. Germline loops: CDR1 SGHDT, CDR2 YYEEEE.

In DNA, the CDR3 is TGCAGTGCTTCCTCGACTAGCGGAAAGTACGAGCAGTACGTC. It codes for CSASSTSGKYEQYV. This chain uses TRBV20-1 with TRBJ2-7; TRBD2 matches at 9 bases. The CDR3 contains 14 residues. Trimming at V came to 5 bases and at J to 4 bases, leaving 9 bases not matched to a gene. Germline lookup yields CDR1 DFQATT and CDR2 SNEGSKA (reference sequence).

This clonotype was found many times. The CDR3, as DNA: TGTGCCAGCAGCACCGACAGGAGACACATAATGAACACTGAAGCTTTCTTT. The encoded protein is CASSTDRRHIMNTEAFF. This rearrangement joins TRBV28 to TRBJ1-1, with TRBD1 as a possible D gene (6 bases). The V and J ends lost 6 bases and 0 bases respectively, with 20 bases between them. Germline V CDR1 and CDR2: MDHEN, SYDVKM. The CDR3 runs 17 residues.